A selection of T cell receptor beta chains follows, all from one sample in a study of PD-1 blockade in classical Hodgkin lymphoma. This table comes from immunoSEQ multiplex PCR, and its TCRdb copy is limited to in-frame clones, with some not included. The sample lists 120,000 to 150,000 clones, around four fifths occurring once. Here the sequenced sample was peripheral blood mononuclear cells (PBMCs), taken before the second cycle of nivolumab. The receptors were gathered from a human donor with classical Hodgkin lymphoma. The CDR3 runs from the conserved cysteine through the conserved F or W. A D gene is named only where the DNA matches it firmly. Clone sizes are given selectively: once, few, many, or a class where the clone is expanded.

V	size	length	J	D	DNA	CDR3
TRBV18	-	14	TRBJ1-4	-	TGTGCCAGCGTCCCCTCAGGGGAGGGCGAAAAACTGTTTTTT	CASVPSGEGEKLFF
TRBV7-6	once	15	TRBJ2-7	TRBD2	TGTGCCAGCAGCTTTGGACTAGCGGGGGAGTACGAGCAGTACTTC	CASSFGLAGEYEQYF
TRBV7-2	-	16	TRBJ2-7	TRBD2	TGTGCCAGCAGCTTGTCAGGACTAGCGGGAGAGGACGAGCAGTACTTC	CASSLSGLAGEDEQYF
TRBV10-3	-	13	TRBJ1-4	-	TGTGCCATCTTGGCCAGGCGGGGTGAAAAACTGTTTTTT	CAILARRGEKLFF
TRBV19	-	15	TRBJ2-7	-	TGTGCCAGTAGTATAAATAGTGTTGCTACCTACGAGCAGTACTTC	CASSINSVATYEQYF
TRBV2	-	15	TRBJ1-2	-	TGTGCCAGCAGTTCAGGGAGTACAGAATACTATGGCTACACCTTC	CASSSGSTEYYGYTF
TRBV9	-	15	TRBJ1-1	-	TGTGCCAGCAGCGTAGAACCGGCTGGGAACACTGAAGCTTTCTTT	CASSVEPAGNTEAFF
TRBV19	-	13	TRBJ2-7	TRBD1	TGTGCCAGTAGTAAAGACAGGGCTTACGAGCAGTACTTC	CASSKDRAYEQYF
TRBV30	once	13	TRBJ1-3	TRBD1	TGTGCCTGGAGCGACAGGGGGCCAGACACCATATATTTT	CAWSDRGPDTIYF
TRBV18	-	17	TRBJ2-7	TRBD1	TGTGCCAGCTCACCACAGACAGGGGTGTCGGATTCCTACGAGCAGTACTTC	CASSPQTGVSDSYEQYF
TRBV6-5	-	13	TRBJ1-4	-	TGTGCCAGCAGTTTTGAGCAGGGGGAAAAACTGTTTTTT	CASSFEQGEKLFF
TRBV29-1	once	12	TRBJ1-2	-	TGCAGCGTTGAGGGGGGGCGATGGGGCTACACCTTC	CSVEGGRWGYTF